This TCR beta chain emerged from a study of T cell repertoires in cytomegalovirus infection. Study-wide background: In the study, CMV epitopes included recently identified HLA-C-restricted and well-studied HLA-B-restricted ones. Based on public TCR beta signatures, there were indications of CMV infection and of a matching HLA type. Whole-study findings and limits: Identification of carriers of CMV plus the relevant HLA was performed using cumulative public TCR beta family frequency. Ex vivo, HLA-C-restricted CMV-specific TCR beta clonotypes prevailed over the rest of the response.

There are 14 residues in the CDR3. CDR1 is MDHEN and CDR2 is SYDVKM in the germline V gene. V was pared by 5 bases and J by 3 bases, with 14 bases between. This clonotype was picked up a small number of times. Its antigen remains unidentified. TCRdb fed the reads into MiXCR, producing one record per CDR3 protein. The sample yields some 310,000 distinct CDR3 sequences, roughly 25% seen once. The receptor was isolated from a human donor in good health (CMV status not recorded). Some clones in this sample may be carry-over from other donors' samples. The chain carries TRBV28 and TRBJ2-7; maybe TRBD1 (6 bases). This specimen was cultured PBMCs, taken from culture after CMV antigen stimulation. This CDR3 is CASSLDRRSYEQYV. The CDR3 coding sequence is TGTGCCAGCAGTCTAGACAGGAGGAGCTACGAGCAGTACGTC.